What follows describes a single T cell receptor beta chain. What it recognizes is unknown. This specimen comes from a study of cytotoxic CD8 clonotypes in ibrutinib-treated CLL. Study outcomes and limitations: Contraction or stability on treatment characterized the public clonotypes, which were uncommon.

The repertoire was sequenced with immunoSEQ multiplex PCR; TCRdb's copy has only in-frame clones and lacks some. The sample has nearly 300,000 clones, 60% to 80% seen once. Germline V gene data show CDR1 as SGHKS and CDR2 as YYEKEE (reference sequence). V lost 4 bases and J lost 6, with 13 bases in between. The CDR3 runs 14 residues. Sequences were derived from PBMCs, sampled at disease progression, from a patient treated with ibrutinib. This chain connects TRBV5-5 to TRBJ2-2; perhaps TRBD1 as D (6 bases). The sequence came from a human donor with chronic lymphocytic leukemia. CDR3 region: CASSALQGPGELFF. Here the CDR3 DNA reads TGTGCCAGCAGCGCCCTACAGGGCCCCGGGGAGCTGTTTTTT. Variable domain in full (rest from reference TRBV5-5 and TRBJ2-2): DAGVTQSPTHLIKTRGQQVTLRCSPISGHKSVSWYQQVLGQGPQFIFQYYEKEERGRGNFPDRFSARQFPNYSSELNVNALLLGDSALYLCASSALQGPGELFFGEGSRLTVL.